This T cell receptor beta chain is from a study of T cell changes during pregnancy in multiple sclerosis. This CDR3 spans 15 amino acids. The V gene end was trimmed by 6 bases and the J gene end by 3 bases; junction bases not matched to a gene: 5. Germline-derived CDR1 and CDR2 are MNHEY and SMNVEV (reference sequence). Sequencing used immunoSEQ multiplex PCR; TCRdb keeps in-frame clones, though not all of them. The sample includes about 60,000 clones, about 91% of them seen just once. This clonotype was obtained from a female donor with multiple sclerosis, enrolled in a pregnancy study. The sequencing used peripheral blood, collected before pregnancy. The rearrangement uses TRBV27 and TRBJ2-6; 7 bases align to TRBD1. The CDR3 sequence: CASSLTGYGANVLTF. CDR3 nucleotides: TGTGCCAGCAGCCTGACAGGGTATGGGGCCAACGTCCTGACTTTC.